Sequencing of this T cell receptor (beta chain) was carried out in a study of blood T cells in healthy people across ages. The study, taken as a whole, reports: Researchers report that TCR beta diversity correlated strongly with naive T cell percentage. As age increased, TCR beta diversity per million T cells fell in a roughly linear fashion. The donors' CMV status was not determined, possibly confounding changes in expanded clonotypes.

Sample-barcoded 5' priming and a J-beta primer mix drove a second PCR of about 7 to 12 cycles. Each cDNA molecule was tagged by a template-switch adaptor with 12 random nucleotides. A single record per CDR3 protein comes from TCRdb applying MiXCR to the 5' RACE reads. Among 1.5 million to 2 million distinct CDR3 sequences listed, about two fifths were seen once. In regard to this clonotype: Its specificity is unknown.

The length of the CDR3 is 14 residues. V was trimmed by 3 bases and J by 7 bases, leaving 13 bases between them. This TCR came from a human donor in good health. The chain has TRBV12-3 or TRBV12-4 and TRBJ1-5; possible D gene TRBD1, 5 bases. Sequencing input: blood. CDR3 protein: CASSLTVGGQPQHF. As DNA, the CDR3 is TGTGCCAGCAGTTTGACAGTTGGAGGCCAGCCCCAGCATTTT.